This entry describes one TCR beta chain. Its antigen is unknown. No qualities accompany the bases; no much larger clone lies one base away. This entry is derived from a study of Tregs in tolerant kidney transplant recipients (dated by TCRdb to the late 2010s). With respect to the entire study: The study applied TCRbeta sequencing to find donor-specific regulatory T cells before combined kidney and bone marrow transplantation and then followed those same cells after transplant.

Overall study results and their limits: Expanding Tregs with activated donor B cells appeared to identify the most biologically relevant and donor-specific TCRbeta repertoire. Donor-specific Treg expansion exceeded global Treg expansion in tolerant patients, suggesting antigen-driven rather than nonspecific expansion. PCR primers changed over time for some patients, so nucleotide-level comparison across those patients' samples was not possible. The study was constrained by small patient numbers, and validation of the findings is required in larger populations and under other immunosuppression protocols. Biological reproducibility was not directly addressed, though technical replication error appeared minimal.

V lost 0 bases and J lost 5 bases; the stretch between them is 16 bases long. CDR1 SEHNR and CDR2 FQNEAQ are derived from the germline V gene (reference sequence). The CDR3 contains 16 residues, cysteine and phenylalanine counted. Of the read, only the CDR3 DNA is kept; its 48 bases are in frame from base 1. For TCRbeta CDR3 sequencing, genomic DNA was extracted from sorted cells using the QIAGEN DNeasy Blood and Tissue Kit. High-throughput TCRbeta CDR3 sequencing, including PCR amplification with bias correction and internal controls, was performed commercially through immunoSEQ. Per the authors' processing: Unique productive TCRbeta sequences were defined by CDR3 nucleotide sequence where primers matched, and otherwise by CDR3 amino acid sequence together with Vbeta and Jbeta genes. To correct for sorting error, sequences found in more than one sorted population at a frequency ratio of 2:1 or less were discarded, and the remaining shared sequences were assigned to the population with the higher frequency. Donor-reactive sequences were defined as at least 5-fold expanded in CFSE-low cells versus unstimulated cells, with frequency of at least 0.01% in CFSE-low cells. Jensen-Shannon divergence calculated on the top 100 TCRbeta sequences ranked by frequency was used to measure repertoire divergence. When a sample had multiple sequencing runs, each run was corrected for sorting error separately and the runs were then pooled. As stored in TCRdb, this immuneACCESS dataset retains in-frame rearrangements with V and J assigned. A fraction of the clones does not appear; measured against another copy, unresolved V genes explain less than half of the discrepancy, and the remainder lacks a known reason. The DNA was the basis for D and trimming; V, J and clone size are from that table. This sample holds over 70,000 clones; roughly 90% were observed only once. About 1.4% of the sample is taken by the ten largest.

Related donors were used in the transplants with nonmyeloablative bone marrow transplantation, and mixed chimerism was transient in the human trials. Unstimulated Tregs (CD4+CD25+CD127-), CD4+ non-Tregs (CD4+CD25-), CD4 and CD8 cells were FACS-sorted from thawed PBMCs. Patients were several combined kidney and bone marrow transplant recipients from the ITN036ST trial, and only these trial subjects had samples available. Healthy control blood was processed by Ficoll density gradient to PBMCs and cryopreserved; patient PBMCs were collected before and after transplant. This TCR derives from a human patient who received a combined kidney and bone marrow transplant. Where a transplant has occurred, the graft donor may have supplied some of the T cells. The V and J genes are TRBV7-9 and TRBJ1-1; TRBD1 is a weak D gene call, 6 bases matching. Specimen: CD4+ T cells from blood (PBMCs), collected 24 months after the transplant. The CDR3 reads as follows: CASSLAYREKRTEAFF. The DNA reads TGTGCCAGCAGCTTAGCGTACAGGGAAAAGAGGACTGAAGCTTTCTTT.